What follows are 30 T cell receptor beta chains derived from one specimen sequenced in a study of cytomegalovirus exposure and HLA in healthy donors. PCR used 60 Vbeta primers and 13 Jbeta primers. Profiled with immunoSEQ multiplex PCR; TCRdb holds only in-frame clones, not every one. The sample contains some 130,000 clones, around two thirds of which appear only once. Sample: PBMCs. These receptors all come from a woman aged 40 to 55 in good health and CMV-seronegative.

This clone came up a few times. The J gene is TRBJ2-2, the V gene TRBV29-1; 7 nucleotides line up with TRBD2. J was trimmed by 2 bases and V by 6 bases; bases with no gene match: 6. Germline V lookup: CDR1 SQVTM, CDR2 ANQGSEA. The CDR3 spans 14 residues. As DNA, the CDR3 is TGCAGCGTCCGACTAGCCCTAAACACCGGGGAGCTGTTTTTT. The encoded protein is CSVRLALNTGELFF.

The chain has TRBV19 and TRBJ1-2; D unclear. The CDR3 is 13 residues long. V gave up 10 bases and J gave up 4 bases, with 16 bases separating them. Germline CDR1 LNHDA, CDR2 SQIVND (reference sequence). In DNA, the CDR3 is TGTGCCACCAGAGGAAACAGCGGCTATGGCTACACCTTC. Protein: CATRGNSGYGYTF. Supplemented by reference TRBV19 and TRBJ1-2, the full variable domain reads DGGITQSPKYLFRKEGQNVTLSCEQNLNHDAMYWYRQDPGQGLRLIYYSQIVNDFQKGDIAEGYSVSREKKESFPLTVTSAQKNPTAFYLCATRGNSGYGYTFGSGTRLTVV.

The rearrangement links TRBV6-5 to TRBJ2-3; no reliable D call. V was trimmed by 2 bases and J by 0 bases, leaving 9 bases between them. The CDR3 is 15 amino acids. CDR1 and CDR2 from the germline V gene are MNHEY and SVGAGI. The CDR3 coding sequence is TGTGCCAGCAGTTACAAGCGTTCTAGCACAGATACGCAGTATTTT. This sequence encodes CASSYKRSSTDTQYF.

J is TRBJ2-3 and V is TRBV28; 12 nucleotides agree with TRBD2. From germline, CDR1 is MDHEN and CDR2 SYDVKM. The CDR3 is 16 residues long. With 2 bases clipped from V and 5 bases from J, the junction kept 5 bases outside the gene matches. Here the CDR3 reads CASSLASGGAQDTQYF. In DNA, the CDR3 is TGTGCCAGCAGTTTAGCTAGCGGGGGGGCCCAAGATACGCAGTATTTT.

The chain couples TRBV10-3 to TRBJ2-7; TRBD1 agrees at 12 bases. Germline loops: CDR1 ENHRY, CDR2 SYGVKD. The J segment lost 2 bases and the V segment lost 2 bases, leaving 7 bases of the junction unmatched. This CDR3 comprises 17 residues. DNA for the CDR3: TGTGCCATCAGTGAGAGGGGGGACAGGGGGCTGACCTACGAGCAGTACTTC. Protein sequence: CAISERGDRGLTYEQYF.

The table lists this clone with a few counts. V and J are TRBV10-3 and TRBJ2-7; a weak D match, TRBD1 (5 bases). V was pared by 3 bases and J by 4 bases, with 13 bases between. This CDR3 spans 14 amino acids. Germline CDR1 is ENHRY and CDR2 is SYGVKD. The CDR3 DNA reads TGTGCCATCAGTGAAGCAGGGCACTTGTACGAGCAGTACTTC. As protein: CAISEAGHLYEQYF.

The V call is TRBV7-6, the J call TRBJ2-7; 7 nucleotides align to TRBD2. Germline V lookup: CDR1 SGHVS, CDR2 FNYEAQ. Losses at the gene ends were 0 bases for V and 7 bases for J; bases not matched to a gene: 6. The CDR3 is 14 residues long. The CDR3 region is CASSLASAGGEQYF. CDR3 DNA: TGTGCCAGCAGCTTAGCCAGCGCCGGGGGGGAGCAGTACTTC.

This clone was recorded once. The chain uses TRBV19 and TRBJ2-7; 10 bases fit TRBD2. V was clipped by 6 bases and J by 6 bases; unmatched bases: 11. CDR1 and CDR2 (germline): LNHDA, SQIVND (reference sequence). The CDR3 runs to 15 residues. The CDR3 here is CASRRGASGGTEQYF. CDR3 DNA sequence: TGTGCCAGTAGGAGAGGTGCTAGCGGGGGTACCGAGCAGTACTTC.

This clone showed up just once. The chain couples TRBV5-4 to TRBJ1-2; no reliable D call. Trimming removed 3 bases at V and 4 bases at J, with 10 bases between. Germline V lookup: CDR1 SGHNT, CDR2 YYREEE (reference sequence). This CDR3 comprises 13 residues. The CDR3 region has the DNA TGTGCCAGCAGCTCCCCACTTTCCTATGGCTACACCTTC. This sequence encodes CASSSPLSYGYTF.

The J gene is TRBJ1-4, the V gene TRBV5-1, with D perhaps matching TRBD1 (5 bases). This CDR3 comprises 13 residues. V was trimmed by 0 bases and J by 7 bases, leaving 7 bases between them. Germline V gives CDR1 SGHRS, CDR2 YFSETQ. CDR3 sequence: CASSLEGVEKLFF. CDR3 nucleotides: TGCGCCAGCAGCTTGGAAGGGGTTGAAAAACTGTTTTTT.

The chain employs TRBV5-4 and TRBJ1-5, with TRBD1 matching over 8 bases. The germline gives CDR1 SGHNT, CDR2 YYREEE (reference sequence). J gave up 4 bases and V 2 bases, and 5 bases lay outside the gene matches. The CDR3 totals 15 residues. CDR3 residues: CASSFGQGTNQPQHF. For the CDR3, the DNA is TGTGCCAGCAGCTTTGGACAGGGAACAAATCAGCCCCAGCATTTT.

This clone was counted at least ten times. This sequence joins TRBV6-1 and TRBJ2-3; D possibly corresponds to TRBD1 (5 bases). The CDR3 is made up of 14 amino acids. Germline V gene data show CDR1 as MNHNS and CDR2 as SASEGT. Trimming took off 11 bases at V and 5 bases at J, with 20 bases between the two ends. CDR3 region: CALDVPRVGDTQYF. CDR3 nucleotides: TGTGCCTTAGACGTCCCCAGGGTGGGAGATACGCAGTATTTT.

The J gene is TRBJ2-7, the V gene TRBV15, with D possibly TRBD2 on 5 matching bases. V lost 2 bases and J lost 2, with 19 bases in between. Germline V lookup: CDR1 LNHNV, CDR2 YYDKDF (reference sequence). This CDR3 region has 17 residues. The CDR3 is CATSRSPARGLTYEQYF. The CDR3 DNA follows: TGTGCCACCAGCAGATCTCCCGCCCGGGGTCTAACCTACGAGCAGTACTTC.

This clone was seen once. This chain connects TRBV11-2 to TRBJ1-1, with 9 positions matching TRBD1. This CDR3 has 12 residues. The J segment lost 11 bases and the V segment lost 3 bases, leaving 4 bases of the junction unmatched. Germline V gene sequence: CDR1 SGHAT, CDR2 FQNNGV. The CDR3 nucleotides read TGTGCCAGCAGCTTCGGGGACAGGGCCGCTTTCTTT. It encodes CASSFGDRAAFF.

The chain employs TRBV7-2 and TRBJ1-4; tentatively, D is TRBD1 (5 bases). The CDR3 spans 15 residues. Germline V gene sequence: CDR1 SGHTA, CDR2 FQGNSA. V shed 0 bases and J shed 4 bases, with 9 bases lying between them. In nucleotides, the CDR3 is TGTGCCAGCAGCTTAGCAGGGGTAATTAATGAAAAACTGTTTTTT. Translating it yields CASSLAGVINEKLFF.

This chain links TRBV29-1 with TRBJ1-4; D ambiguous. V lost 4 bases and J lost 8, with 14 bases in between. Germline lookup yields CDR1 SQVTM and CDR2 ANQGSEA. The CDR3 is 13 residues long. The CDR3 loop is CSVGPSGGEKLFF. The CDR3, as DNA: TGCAGCGTTGGGCCTTCGGGAGGAGAAAAACTGTTTTTT.

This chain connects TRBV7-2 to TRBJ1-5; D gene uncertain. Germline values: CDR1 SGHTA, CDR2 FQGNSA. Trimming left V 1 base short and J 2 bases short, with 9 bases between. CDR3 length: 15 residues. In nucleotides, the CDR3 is TGTGCCAGCAGCTTAGGAGGGCACGGCAATCAGCCCCAGCATTTT. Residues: CASSLGGHGNQPQHF. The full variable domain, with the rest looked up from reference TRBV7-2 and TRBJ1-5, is GAGVSQSPSNKVTEKGKDVELRCDPISGHTALYWYRQSLGQGLEFLIYFQGNSAPDKSGLPSDRFSAERTGGSVSTLTIQRTQQEDSAVYLCASSLGGHGNQPQHFGDGTRLSIL.

The CDR3 DNA reads as TGTGCCAGCAGGCTAGAGGGGCCGGGGGTCCTGGGCACTGAAGCTTTCTTT. It codes for CASRLEGPGVLGTEAFF. The genes are TRBV7-8 and TRBJ1-1, with D perhaps TRBD1 (5 bases). V lost 6 bases to trimming and J lost 4 bases, with 24 bases between them. This CDR3 is 17 amino acids long. Germline lookup yields CDR1 SGHVS and CDR2 FQNEAQ.

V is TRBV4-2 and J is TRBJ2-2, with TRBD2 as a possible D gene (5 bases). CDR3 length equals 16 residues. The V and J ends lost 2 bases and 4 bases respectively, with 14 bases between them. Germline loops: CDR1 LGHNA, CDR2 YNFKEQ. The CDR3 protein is CASSQKAGQSTGELFF. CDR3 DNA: TGTGCCAGCAGCCAAAAGGCGGGTCAGAGCACCGGGGAGCTGTTTTTT.

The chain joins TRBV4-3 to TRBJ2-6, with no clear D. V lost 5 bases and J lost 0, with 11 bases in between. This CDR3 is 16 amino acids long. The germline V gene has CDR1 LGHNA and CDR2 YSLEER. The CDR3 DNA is TGCGCCAGCAGCGAGGAACTGAGCTCTGGGGCCAACGTCCTGACTTTC. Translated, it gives CASSEELSSGANVLTF.

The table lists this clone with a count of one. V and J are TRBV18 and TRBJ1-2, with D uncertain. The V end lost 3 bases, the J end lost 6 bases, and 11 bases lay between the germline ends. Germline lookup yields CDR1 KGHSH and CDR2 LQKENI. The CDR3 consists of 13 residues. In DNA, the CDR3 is TGTGCCAGCTCACCTCTCAGTTATAATGGCTACACCTTC. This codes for CASSPLSYNGYTF.

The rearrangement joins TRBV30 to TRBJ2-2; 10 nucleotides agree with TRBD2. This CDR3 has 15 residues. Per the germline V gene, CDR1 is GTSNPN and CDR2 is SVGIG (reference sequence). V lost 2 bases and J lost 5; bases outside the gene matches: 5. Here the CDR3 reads CAWSSGGAWTGELFF. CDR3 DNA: TGTGCCTGGAGTAGCGGGGGGGCGTGGACCGGGGAGCTGTTTTTT.

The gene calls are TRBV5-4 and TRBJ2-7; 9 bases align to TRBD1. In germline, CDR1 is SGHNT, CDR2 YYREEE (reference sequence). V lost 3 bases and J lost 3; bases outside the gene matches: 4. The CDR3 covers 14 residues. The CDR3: CASSSRQGDYEQYF. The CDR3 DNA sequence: TGTGCCAGCAGCTCCCGACAGGGGGACTACGAGCAGTACTTC.

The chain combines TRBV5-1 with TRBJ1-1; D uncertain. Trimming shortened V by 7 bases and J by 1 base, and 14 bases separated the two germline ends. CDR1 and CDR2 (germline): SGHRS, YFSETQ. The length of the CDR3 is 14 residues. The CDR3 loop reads CASSEKGRNTEAFF. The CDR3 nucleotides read TGCGCCAGCTCCGAGAAAGGGAGGAACACTGAAGCTTTCTTT.

The CDR3 coding sequence is TGTGCCTGGAGTCCCGCTATGGGACTTGCCAGGTCCGGGGAGCTGTTTTTT. It codes for CAWSPAMGLARSGELFF. The V call is TRBV30, the J call TRBJ2-2, with a weak D call TRBD2 (6 bases). Germline assignment: CDR1 GTSNPN and CDR2 SVGIG (reference sequence). Trimming took 2 bases from V and 6 from J, leaving 22 bases between them. The CDR3 loop spans 17 amino acids.

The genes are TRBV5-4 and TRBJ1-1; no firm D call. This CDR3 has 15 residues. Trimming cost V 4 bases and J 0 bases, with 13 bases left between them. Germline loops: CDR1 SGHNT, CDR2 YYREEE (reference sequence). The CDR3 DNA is TGTGCCAGCAGCACGGGAGGCGGGGTGAACACTGAAGCTTTCTTT. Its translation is CASSTGGGVNTEAFF.

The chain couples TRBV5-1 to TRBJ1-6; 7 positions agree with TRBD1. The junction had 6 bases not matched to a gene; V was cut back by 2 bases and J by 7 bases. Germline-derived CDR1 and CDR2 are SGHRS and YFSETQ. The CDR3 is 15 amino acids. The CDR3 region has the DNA TGCGCCAGCAGCTTACAGACAGGGCAGAATTCACCCCTCCACTTT. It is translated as CASSLQTGQNSPLHF.

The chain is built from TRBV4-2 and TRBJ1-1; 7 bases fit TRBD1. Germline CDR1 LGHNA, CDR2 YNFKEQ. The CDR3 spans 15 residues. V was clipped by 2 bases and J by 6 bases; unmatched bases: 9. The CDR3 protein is CASSQLGTGDAEAFF. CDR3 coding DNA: TGTGCCAGCAGCCAATTGGGAACAGGGGACGCTGAAGCTTTCTTT.

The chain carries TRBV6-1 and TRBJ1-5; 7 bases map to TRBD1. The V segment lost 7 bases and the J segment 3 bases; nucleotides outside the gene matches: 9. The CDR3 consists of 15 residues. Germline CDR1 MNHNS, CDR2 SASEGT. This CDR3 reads CASKQDRTFNQPQHF. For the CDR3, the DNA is TGTGCCAGCAAACAGGACAGGACCTTCAATCAGCCCCAGCATTTT.

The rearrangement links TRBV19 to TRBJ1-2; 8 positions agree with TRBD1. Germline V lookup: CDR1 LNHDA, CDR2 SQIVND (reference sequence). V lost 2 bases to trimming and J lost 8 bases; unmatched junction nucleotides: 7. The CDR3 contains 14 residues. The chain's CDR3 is CASSITQGAGGYTF. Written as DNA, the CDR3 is TGTGCCAGTAGTATAACCCAGGGGGCCGGCGGCTACACCTTC. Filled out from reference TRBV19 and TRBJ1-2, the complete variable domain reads DGGITQSPKYLFRKEGQNVTLSCEQNLNHDAMYWYRQDPGQGLRLIYYSQIVNDFQKGDIAEGYSVSREKKESFPLTVTSAQKNPTAFYLCASSITQGAGGYTFGSGTRLTVV.